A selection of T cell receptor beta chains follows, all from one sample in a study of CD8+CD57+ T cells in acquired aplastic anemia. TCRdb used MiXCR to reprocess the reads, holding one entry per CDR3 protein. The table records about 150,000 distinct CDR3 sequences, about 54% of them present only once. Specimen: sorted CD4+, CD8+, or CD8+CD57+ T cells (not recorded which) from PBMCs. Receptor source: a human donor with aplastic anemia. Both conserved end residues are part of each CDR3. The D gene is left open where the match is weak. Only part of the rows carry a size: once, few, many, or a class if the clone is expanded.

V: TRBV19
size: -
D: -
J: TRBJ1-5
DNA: TGTGCCAGTAGTAAGTCCCTACCGCCCCAGCATTTT
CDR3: CASSKSLPPQHF

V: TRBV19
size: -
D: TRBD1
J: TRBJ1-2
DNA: TGTGCCAGTAGTAACAGGACAGGGAACACCTTC
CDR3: CASSNRTGNTF

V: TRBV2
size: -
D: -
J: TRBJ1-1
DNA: -
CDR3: CASSILGTEAFF

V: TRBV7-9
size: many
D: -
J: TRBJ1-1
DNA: TGTGCCAGCAGCTTAGGGGGGGAGAGCACTGAAGCTTTCTTT
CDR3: CASSLGGESTEAFF

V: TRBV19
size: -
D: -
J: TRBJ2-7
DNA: TGTGCCAGTAGTATGGATGGATACTCCTACGAGCAGTACTTC
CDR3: CASSMDGYSYEQYF

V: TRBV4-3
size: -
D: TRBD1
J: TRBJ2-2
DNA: TGCGCCAGGGGGACAGGGAAAACCGAGGAGCTGTTTTTT
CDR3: CARGTGKTEELFF

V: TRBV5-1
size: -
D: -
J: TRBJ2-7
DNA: TGCGCCAGCAGCTTGAAGCAGGTCTCCCTCGAGCAGTACTTC
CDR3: CASSLKQVSLEQYF

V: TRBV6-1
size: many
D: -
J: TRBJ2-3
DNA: TGTGCCAGCGGGATAGATACGCAGTATTTT
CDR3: CASGIDTQYF

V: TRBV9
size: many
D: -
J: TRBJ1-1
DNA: TGTGCCAGCAGCGTTCTGCAGGGGCTGTCCGTGAACACTGAAGCTTTCTTT
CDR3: CASSVLQGLSVNTEAFF

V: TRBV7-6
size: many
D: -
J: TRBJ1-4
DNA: TGTGCCAGCAGCTACCCCGTTAATGAAAAACTGTTTTTT
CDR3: CASSYPVNEKLFF

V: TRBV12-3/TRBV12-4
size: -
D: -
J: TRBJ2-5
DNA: TGTGCCAGCAGTTTCCGGGGTGTTGGGGAGACCCAGTACTTC
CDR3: CASSFRGVGETQYF

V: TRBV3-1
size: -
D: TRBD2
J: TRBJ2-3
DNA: TGTGCCAGCAGCCTCCATACTAGCGGGGGGGCCGTGACAGATACGCAGTATTTT
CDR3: CASSLHTSGGAVTDTQYF

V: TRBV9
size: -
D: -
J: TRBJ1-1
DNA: TGTGCCAGCAGCGTTGGGGGCGCCACCCGGGCTGAAGCTTTCTTT
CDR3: CASSVGGATRAEAFF

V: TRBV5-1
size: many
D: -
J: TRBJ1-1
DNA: TGCGCCAGCAGCTTAAGGGTGAACACTGAAGCTTTCTTT
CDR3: CASSLRVNTEAFF

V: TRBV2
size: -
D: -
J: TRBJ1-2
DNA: TGTGCCAGCAACCCTCAATCAGGGGATGGCTACACCTTC
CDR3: CASNPQSGDGYTF

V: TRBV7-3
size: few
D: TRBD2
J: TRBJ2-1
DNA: TGTGCCAGCAGCCATGGACTAGCAGAAGAGCAGTTCTTC
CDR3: CASSHGLAEEQFF

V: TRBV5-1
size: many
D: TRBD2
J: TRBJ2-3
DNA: TGCGCCAGCAGCTTGGTAGCGGGGGGGACAGATACGCAGTATTTT
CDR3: CASSLVAGGTDTQYF

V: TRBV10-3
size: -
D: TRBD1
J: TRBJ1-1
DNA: TGTGCCATCAGTGAGTCGGGACCGGGACAGGGGTCTGAAGCTTTCTTT
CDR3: CAISESGPGQGSEAFF

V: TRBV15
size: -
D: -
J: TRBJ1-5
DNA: TGTGCCACCCGGGGAGGGTCCGGGAATCAGCCCCAGCATTTT
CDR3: CATRGGSGNQPQHF

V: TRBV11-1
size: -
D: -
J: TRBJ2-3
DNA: TGTGCCAGCAGCTTAGTAGTTGCGGCGGCCACTACTAGCACAGATACGCAGTATTTT
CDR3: CASSLVVAAATTSTDTQYF

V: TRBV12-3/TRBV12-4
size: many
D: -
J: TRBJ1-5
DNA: TGTGCCAGCAGTTTGGAGGACCGGAGGCCCCAGCATTTT
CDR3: CASSLEDRRPQHF

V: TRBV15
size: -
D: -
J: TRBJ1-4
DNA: TGTGCCACCAGCAGAGACCAGAGGCCTAATGAAAAACTGTTTTTT
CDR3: CATSRDQRPNEKLFF

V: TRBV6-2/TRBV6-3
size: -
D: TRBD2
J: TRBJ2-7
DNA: TGTGCCAGCAGTTCCTCTACTAGCGGGGGGCCATTCGAGCAGTACTTC
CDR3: CASSSSTSGGPFEQYF

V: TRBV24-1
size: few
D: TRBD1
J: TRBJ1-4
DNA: TGTGCCACCAGTGACGCGCCAGGGACAGGGGGGGGTGAAAAACTGTTTTTT
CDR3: CATSDAPGTGGGEKLFF

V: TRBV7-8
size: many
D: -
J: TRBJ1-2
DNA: TGTGCCAGCAGCTTTTTGTCCGGTAATGGCTACACCTTC
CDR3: CASSFLSGNGYTF

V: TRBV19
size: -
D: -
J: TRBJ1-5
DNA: TGTGCCAGTAGTCCCGGGTACTCTCGACTGACTAGCAATCAGCCCCAGCATTTT
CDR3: CASSPGYSRLTSNQPQHF

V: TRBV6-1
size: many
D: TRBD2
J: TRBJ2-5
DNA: TGTGCCAGCACCACGGTCTCTAGCGGGGGCCACTACCAAGAGACCCAGTACTTC
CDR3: CASTTVSSGGHYQETQYF